This T cell receptor (beta chain) was profiled in a study of blood T cell repertoires in COVID-19. Study-wide context: Acute-phase and convalescent COVID-19 samples originated in the United States, Italy and Spain.

Profiling relied on immunoSEQ multiplex PCR, and the TCRdb table lists in-frame clones only, not all of them. The table shows about 380,000 clones, with 85% to 90% occurring only once. The CDR3 sequence is 15 residues long. V lost 0 bases and J 2 bases, leaving 7 bases between the germline ends. Germline V lookup: CDR1 SGHVS, CDR2 FQNEAQ. The TCR comes from a man between 18 and 35 years old with active or convalescent COVID-19. The sequenced material came from peripheral blood. This chain connects TRBV7-8 to TRBJ2-2, with a weak D call TRBD2 (6 bases). The DNA for the CDR3 is TGTGCCAGCAGCTTAGCCGGGGGTAACACCGGGGAGCTGTTTTTT. Protein sequence: CASSLAGGNTGELFF.